A single sample gave rise to the 23 T cell receptor beta chains below, sequenced in a study of identical twins. TCRdb fed the 5' RACE reads into MiXCR, producing one record per CDR3 protein. The data contain around 530,000 distinct CDR3 sequences, approximately 16% of them singletons. The data also belong to a second study, concerning yellow fever vaccine responses in identical twins.

Sequencing used CD4+ T cells sorted from blood. Receptors were obtained from a woman in her late teens or twenties in good health.

There are a few counts of this clonotype. The chain has TRBV20-1 and TRBJ2-7; 7 bases line up with TRBD2. V lost 4 bases and J lost 1; bases outside the gene matches: 7. This CDR3 contains 14 residues. Germline loops: CDR1 DFQATT, CDR2 SNEGSKA (reference sequence). The CDR3 DNA reads TGCAGTGCTAATAGCGGGCCCGGGTCCTACGAGCAGTACTTC. The encoded protein is CSANSGPGSYEQYF.

This clonotype was recorded a few times. This chain uses TRBV20-1 with TRBJ1-1, with D uncertain. CDR3 size: 11 residues. CDR1 is DFQATT, CDR2 SNEGSKA, per germline (reference sequence). The V end was cut by 4 bases, the J end by 4 bases, with 7 bases between. CDR3 nucleotide sequence: TGCAGTGCTAAACGGGCCACTGAAGCTTTCTTT. The encoded protein is CSAKRATEAFF.

This chain connects TRBV3-1 to TRBJ2-1; 9 bases agree with TRBD2. The CDR3 consists of 17 residues. Trimming at V came to 1 base and at J to 7 bases, leaving 11 bases not matched to a gene. From germline, CDR1 is LGHDT and CDR2 YNNKEL (reference sequence). CDR3 nucleotides: TGTGCCAGCAGCCAAGGTGCGGTACTAGCGGGTAAAAATGAGCAGTTCTTC. Protein product: CASSQGAVLAGKNEQFF.

The CDR3 region is CASSQGGGAVWNEQFF. In DNA form, the CDR3 reads TGTGCCAGCAGCCAAGGAGGGGGGGCGGTTTGGAATGAGCAGTTCTTC. The chain carries TRBV3-1 and TRBJ2-1; tentatively, D is TRBD2 (7 bases). CDR3 length: 16 amino acids. Trimming removed 1 base from V and 7 bases from J, with 17 bases in between. In germline, CDR1 is LGHDT, CDR2 YNNKEL (reference sequence).

This clonotype was seen a few times. J is TRBJ2-1 and V is TRBV28, with D unresolved. This CDR3 comprises 14 residues. The V gene lost 6 bases and the J gene lost 2 bases, with 11 bases spanning the gap. Germline V gene lookup returns CDR1 MDHEN and CDR2 SYDVKM. This chain's CDR3 is CASRPLKAYNEQFF. CDR3 bases: TGTGCCAGCAGGCCCCTTAAGGCCTACAATGAGCAGTTCTTC.

The chain uses TRBV20-1 and TRBJ2-5, with TRBD2 identical over 8 bases. V shed 6 bases, J shed 5 bases, and the junction held 11 bases outside the gene matches. Germline-derived CDR1 and CDR2 are DFQATT and SNEGSKA (reference sequence). The CDR3 contains 14 residues. Here the CDR3 reads CSAFRGGMMETQYF. CDR3 DNA sequence: TGCAGTGCCTTTCGGGGGGGCATGATGGAGACCCAGTACTTC.

The rearrangement joins TRBV4-1 to TRBJ1-1; no firm D call. The germline CDR1 and CDR2 sequences are MGHRA and YSYEKL. The V end lost 1 base, the J end lost 1 base, and 16 bases lay between the germline ends. The CDR3 totals 17 residues. The CDR3, as DNA: TGCGCCAGCAGCCAAGGGTCTATAACGGGAAAGAACACTGAAGCTTTCTTT. It is translated as CASSQGSITGKNTEAFF.

This clonotype turned up a few times. The chain combines TRBV4-1 with TRBJ1-1; 8 bases fit TRBD1. From germline, CDR1 is MGHRA and CDR2 YSYEKL. The V segment lost 3 bases and the J segment 5 bases; nucleotides outside the gene matches: 14. CDR3 length equals 17 residues. The CDR3 DNA reads as TGCGCCAGCAGCCACAGGACAGGGCGGGAGGAACGAACTGAAGCTTTCTTT. It specifies CASSHRTGREERTEAFF.

This clonotype has more than one count but fewer than ten. The chain employs TRBV10-3 and TRBJ2-3; D is ambiguous. Germline values: CDR1 ENHRY, CDR2 SYGVKD. The CDR3 totals 15 residues. Trimming pared 0 bases from V and 4 bases from J, leaving 11 bases between. CDR3 nucleotides: TGTGCCATCAGTGAGTCGGTGATAGCAGCAGATACGCAGTATTTT. It codes for CAISESVIAADTQYF.

This clonotype was counted a few times. The rearrangement links TRBV6-2 or TRBV6-3 to TRBJ2-4; tentatively, D is TRBD2 (6 bases). Germline CDR1 MNHEY, CDR2 SVGEGT. The V end lost 2 bases, the J end lost 14 bases, and 10 bases lay between the germline ends. The CDR3 runs to 11 residues. CDR3 region: CASSYGGSEYF. CDR3 nucleotides: TGTGCCAGCAGTTACGGGGGGTCCGAGTACTTC.

The chain uses TRBV19 and TRBJ2-5, with D tentatively TRBD1 (6 bases). The CDR3 has 14 residues. Germline CDR1 reads LNHDA; CDR2 reads SQIVND (reference sequence). V shed 5 bases and J shed 5 bases, with 15 bases lying between them. Written as DNA, the CDR3 is TGTGCCAGTAGTCCAGGGGTTCGTTGGGAGACCCAGTACTTC. Translating gives CASSPGVRWETQYF.

In its sample, this clonotype was seen a few times. V is TRBV5-6 and J is TRBJ1-5; 7 bases fit TRBD1. The CDR3 spans 17 residues. The J segment lost 4 bases and the V segment lost 3 bases, leaving 13 bases of the junction unmatched. Per germline, CDR1 SGHDT and CDR2 YYEEEE. The CDR3 DNA reads as TGTGCCAGCAGCTCGAATAAAAGACAGGGCCCGAATCAGCCCCAGCATTTT. It yields the protein CASSSNKRQGPNQPQHF.

This clonotype was detected a few times. The gene calls are TRBV20-1 and TRBJ1-1; D is undetermined. Trimming pared 4 bases from V and 0 bases from J, leaving 12 bases between. CDR1 and CDR2 from the germline V gene are DFQATT and SNEGSKA (reference sequence). This CDR3 has 14 amino acids. The CDR3 DNA reads as TGCAGTGCTATATCCGGGTCTATGAACACTGAAGCTTTCTTT. Translating gives CSAISGSMNTEAFF.

This clonotype was counted at least ten times. The CDR3 region has the DNA TGCAGCGTCCCGACAGGAGCGAACACTGAAGCTTTCTTT. It yields the protein CSVPTGANTEAFF. The V call is TRBV29-1, the J call TRBJ1-1, with D possibly TRBD1 on 6 matching bases. V gave up 6 bases and J gave up 1 base, with 12 bases separating them. This CDR3 has 13 residues. CDR1 and CDR2 from the germline V gene are SQVTM and ANQGSEA.

This clonotype has more than one count but fewer than ten. CDR3 sequence reads: CASSPTGGGNTIYF. In nucleotides, the CDR3 is TGTGCCAGCAGCCCAACAGGGGGGGGAAACACCATATATTTT. This chain joins TRBV12-3 or TRBV12-4 and TRBJ1-3, with TRBD1 matching 8 bases. There are 14 residues in the CDR3. With 6 bases clipped from V and 4 bases from J, the junction kept 5 bases outside the gene matches.

The sample holds a few counts of this clonotype. The genes are TRBV29-1 and TRBJ2-1; 9 bases are shared with TRBD1. The J segment lost 16 bases and the V segment lost 1 base, leaving 5 bases of the junction unmatched. This CDR3 is 11 amino acids long. Looked up from germline, CDR1 is SQVTM and CDR2 is ANQGSEA. CDR3 in DNA: TGCAGCGTTGAAGTCGGGACAGGGCACTTCTTC. This encodes CSVEVGTGHFF.

The V and J genes are TRBV29-1 and TRBJ2-5; tentative D call: TRBD1 (5 bases). V lost 6 bases and J lost 1, with 15 bases in between. The length of the CDR3 is 14 residues. CDR1 and CDR2 (germline): SQVTM, ANQGSEA. The CDR3 DNA sequence: TGCAGCGTGGAGTTGGGCAGGGCCCAAGAGACCCAGTACTTC. This sequence encodes CSVELGRAQETQYF.

The rearrangement uses TRBV10-3 and TRBJ2-3, with TRBD1 identical over 8 bases. V shed 7 bases, J shed 0 bases, and the junction held 6 bases outside the gene matches. CDR1 and CDR2 (germline): ENHRY, SYGVKD. There are 15 residues in the CDR3. This CDR3 is CAITQTGESTDTQYF. CDR3 in DNA: TGTGCCATCACTCAGACAGGGGAAAGCACAGATACGCAGTATTTT.

V usage is TRBV24-1 and J usage is TRBJ2-3; 11 bases match TRBD2. Germline CDR1 reads KGHDR; CDR2 reads SFDVKD. The CDR3 length is 17 residues. Trimming cost V 3 bases and J 1 base; bases outside gene matches: 5. CDR3 loop: CATSDALAGGRTDTQYF. CDR3 bases: TGTGCCACCAGTGATGCTCTAGCGGGGGGCCGCACAGATACGCAGTATTTT.

This clonotype was counted only a few times. The gene calls are TRBV24-1 and TRBJ2-1; a weak D match, TRBD1 (5 bases). V lost 7 bases and J lost 8, with 11 bases in between. The CDR3 runs to 12 residues. Germline V gives CDR1 KGHDR, CDR2 SFDVKD. This CDR3 reads CATRGALDEQFF. CDR3 sequence (DNA): TGTGCCACCAGAGGGGCATTGGATGAGCAGTTCTTC.

This clonotype was detected a few times. The V call is TRBV3-1, the J call TRBJ2-7; D not certain. CDR1 LGHDT and CDR2 YNNKEL come from the germline V gene (reference sequence). The length of the CDR3 is 13 residues. V was trimmed by 4 bases and J by 3 bases, leaving 10 bases between them. The DNA of the CDR3 is TGTGCCAGCAGCCCCTCTGTGGACTACGAGCAGTACTTC. It translates to CASSPSVDYEQYF.

The chain links TRBV11-1 to TRBJ1-4, with TRBD1 matching over 7 bases. The CDR3 extends over 19 amino acids. Losses at the gene ends were 2 bases for V and 0 bases for J; bases not matched to a gene: 12. Per germline, CDR1 SGHAT and CDR2 FQDESV (reference sequence). In DNA form, the CDR3 reads TGTGCCAGCAGCTTATACACAGGGGCTACATCTGCAACTAATGAAAAACTGTTTTTT. Protein: CASSLYTGATSATNEKLFF. Variable domain in full (rest from reference TRBV11-1 and TRBJ1-4): EAEVAQSPRYKITEKSQAVAFWCDPISGHATLYWYRQILGQGPELLVQFQDESVVDDSQLPKDRFSAERLKGVDSTLKIQPAELGDSAMYLCASSLYTGATSATNEKLFFGSGTQLSVL.

This clonotype has just a few counts. The chain carries TRBV4-2 and TRBJ1-1, with no clear D. The germline V and J ends were trimmed by 2 bases and 7 bases, with 8 bases remaining between them. The germline V gene encodes CDR1 LGHNA and CDR2 YNFKEQ. The CDR3 is made up of 12 amino acids. CDR3 protein: CASSQLGGEAFF. The CDR3 DNA sequence: TGTGCCAGCAGCCAATTAGGAGGTGAAGCTTTCTTT.